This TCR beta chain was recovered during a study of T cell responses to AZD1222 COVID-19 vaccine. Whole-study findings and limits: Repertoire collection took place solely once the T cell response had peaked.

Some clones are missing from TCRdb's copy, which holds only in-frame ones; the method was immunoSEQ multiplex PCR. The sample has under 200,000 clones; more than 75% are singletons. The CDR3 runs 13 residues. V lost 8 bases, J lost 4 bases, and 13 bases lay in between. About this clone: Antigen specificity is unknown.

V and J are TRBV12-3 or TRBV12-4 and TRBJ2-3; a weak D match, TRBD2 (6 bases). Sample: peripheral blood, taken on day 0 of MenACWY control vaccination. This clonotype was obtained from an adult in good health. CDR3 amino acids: CASLRAGADTQYF. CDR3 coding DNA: TGTGCCAGCCTGAGAGCGGGCGCAGATACGCAGTATTTT.